The 2 T cell receptor beta chains given below trace back to one sample, sequenced in a study of spatial heterogeneity in lung cancer. As for time point: sample taken at primary tumor resection. Without sorting, whole RNA was sequenced from tumor, nontumor lung or frozen PBMC. TCRdb used MiXCR to reprocess the 5' RACE reads, holding one entry per CDR3 protein. The table has 9,500 to 15,000 distinct CDR3 sequences, approximately 6.2% seen once. The source material was normal lung tissue next to the tumor, sampled at surgery. The receptors derive from a male donor with early-stage non-small cell lung cancer.

This clonotype has a count of ten or more. The chain couples TRBV20-1 to TRBJ2-3; possible D gene TRBD1, 5 bases. This CDR3 contains 15 residues. Trimming shortened V by 0 bases and J by 2 bases, and 12 bases separated the two germline ends. Germline CDR1 is DFQATT and CDR2 is SNEGSKA (reference sequence). The CDR3: CSARDQGKATDTQYF. The CDR3 DNA follows: TGCAGTGCTAGAGATCAGGGAAAAGCCACAGATACGCAGTATTTT.

This clonotype was observed a handful of times. The V and J genes are TRBV7-3 and TRBJ2-3; D perhaps matches TRBD2 (5 bases). Trimming stripped 7 bases from V and 0 bases from J, with 11 bases between. CDR1 and CDR2 (germline): SGHTA, FQGTGA. The CDR3 length is 14 residues. CDR3: CASTEGSSTDTQYF. CDR3 sequence (DNA): TGTGCCAGCACCGAGGGCTCCAGCACAGATACGCAGTATTTT.